These 9 T cell receptor beta chains came from one sample sequenced in a study of T cell repertoires in aging, cancer and after chemotherapy. TRB rearrangements spanning V, D and J were amplified using mixed TRB-A/B primers. Using its own MiXCR run on the multiplex PCR reads, TCRdb lists one record per CDR3 protein. The repertoire consists of some 3,000 distinct CDR3 sequences, with 27% occurring once and the leading ten covering approximately 3.9%. Amplification of TCR beta used genomic DNA extracted from peripheral blood. The material sequenced was blood. The receptors were sampled from a human donor with a solid tumor.

V gene TRBV11-1 combines with J gene TRBJ2-3, with TRBD1 as a possible D gene (5 bases). This CDR3 comprises 17 residues. The V gene's germline CDR1 is SGHAT and CDR2 FQDESV (reference sequence). Trimming removed 1 base at V and 6 bases at J, with 20 bases between. The CDR3 loop is CASSLGTRKHIGDTQYF. The CDR3 coding sequence is TGTGCCAGCAGCTTAGGGACACGTAAACATATCGGGGATACGCAGTATTTT. Full variable domain (outside the CDR3, taken from reference TRBV11-1 and TRBJ2-3): EAEVAQSPRYKITEKSQAVAFWCDPISGHATLYWYRQILGQGPELLVQFQDESVVDDSQLPKDRFSAERLKGVDSTLKIQPAELGDSAMYLCASSLGTRKHIGDTQYFGPGTRLTVL.

With regard to this clonotype: A much larger clone differs from this one at a single base, so this may be a read error. The V gene is TRBV27, the J gene TRBJ2-1; the match to TRBD2 covers 8 bases. The J segment lost 11 bases and the V segment lost 2 bases, leaving 11 bases of the junction unmatched. The germline V gene has CDR1 MNHEY and CDR2 SMNVEV (reference sequence). The CDR3 consists of 15 residues. The CDR3 spells CASSLNVGGANKQFF. The CDR3, as DNA: TGTGCCAGCAGTTTAAATGTCGGGGGGGCAAATAAGCAGTTCTTC.

This chain connects TRBV6-5 to TRBJ1-6, with a tentative D call TRBD1 (5 bases). Per the germline V gene, CDR1 is MNHEY and CDR2 is SVGAGI. CDR3 length: 15 amino acids. Trimming shortened V by 10 bases and J by 10 bases, and 23 bases separated the two germline ends. The CDR3 region has the DNA TGTGCCAACACCCAGATAGGGGACCCTACCTCACCCCTCCACTTT. This gives the protein CANTQIGDPTSPLHF.

The chain couples TRBV20-1 to TRBJ2-5, with 7 bases identical to TRBD2. V was clipped by 5 bases and J by 5 bases; unmatched bases: 14. The CDR3 contains 15 residues. CDR1 and CDR2 (germline): DFQATT, SNEGSKA (reference sequence). CDR3 DNA sequence: TGCAGTGCTGGTGGACAATGGGGTAGCGGGGAGACCCAGTACTTC. It translates to CSAGGQWGSGETQYF.

This clonotype appeared a few times. The chain carries TRBV30 and TRBJ2-5; 7 positions match TRBD1. The CDR3 runs to 13 residues. J gave up 5 bases and V 8 bases, and 11 bases lay outside the gene matches. Germline V gene lookup returns CDR1 GTSNPN and CDR2 SVGIG (reference sequence). This CDR3 reads CAGVIRGMETQYF. The CDR3 DNA reads as TGTGCCGGAGTTATCAGGGGGATGGAGACCCAGTACTTC.

The V gene is TRBV12-3 or TRBV12-4, the J gene TRBJ1-1, with D possibly matching TRBD1 (6 bases). Between the trimmed V and J ends, which lost 3 bases and 5 bases, there was a span of 10 bases. This CDR3 is built from 13 residues. CDR3: CASSLSTGTEAFF. In nucleotides, the CDR3 is TGTGCCAGCAGTTTGTCAACAGGGACTGAAGCTTTCTTT.

In its sample, this clonotype is medium-sized (0.01 to 0.1%). This rearrangement joins TRBV5-6 to TRBJ2-7; TRBD2 aligns across 10 bases. The V and J ends lost 5 bases and 6 bases, in that order; junction bases with no gene match: 5. CDR1 and CDR2 (germline): SGHDT, YYEEEE. CDR3 length: 13 residues. The CDR3 DNA reads as TGTGCCAGCAGGGCTAGCGGGAGTCTCGAGCAGTACTTC. Translation: CASRASGSLEQYF.

This clonotype showed up just a few times. The V gene is TRBV19, the J gene TRBJ2-1; TRBD2 matches at 14 bases. J gave up 9 bases and V 7 bases, and 8 bases lay outside the gene matches. Germline V gives CDR1 LNHDA, CDR2 SQIVND (reference sequence). CDR3 length equals 15 residues. The chain's CDR3 is CASTGTSGRGGEQFF. The CDR3 nucleotides read TGTGCCAGTACCGGGACTAGCGGGAGAGGGGGTGAGCAGTTCTTC.

By share of the sample, this clonotype is large (0.1 to 1%). The chain employs TRBV30 and TRBJ2-7; 8 bases line up with TRBD2. Trimming removed 2 bases from V and 0 bases from J; junction bases left unmatched: 12. Germline V CDR1 and CDR2: GTSNPN, SVGIG (reference sequence). The CDR3 is made up of 17 amino acids. CDR3 sequence reads: CAWSLSLAAFYSYEQYF. CDR3 DNA: TGTGCCTGGAGTCTATCACTAGCGGCGTTCTACTCCTACGAGCAGTACTTC.